One and the same sample provided the 26 T cell receptor beta chains below, sequenced in a study of regulatory T cells in long-lasting Graves disease. Time point defined: newly diagnosed GD, antithyroid drugs for less than 3 months. PBMC-extracted RNA yielded the TCR library. According to the study, TCR beta libraries were built with iRepertoire HTBI primers and CDR3-region Arm-PCR. A single record per CDR3 protein comes from TCRdb applying MiXCR to the multiplex PCR reads. This sample has hundreds of thousands of distinct CDR3 sequences; around 15% occur once, and the top ten carry 20% to 25%. These sequences were also reported in another study, on T cells in Graves' hyperthyroidism and ophthalmopathy.

Here the sequenced sample was peripheral blood mononuclear cells (PBMCs), taken at new diagnosis, from a patient treated with antithyroid drugs. These receptors came from a woman between 40 and 65 years old with Graves disease.

This clonotype was counted at least ten times. The chain is built from TRBV3-1 and TRBJ2-5; D is possibly TRBD2 (6 bases). Looked up from germline, CDR1 is LGHDT and CDR2 is YNNKEL (reference sequence). The CDR3 covers 15 residues. The V and J ends lost 6 bases and 4 bases respectively, with 18 bases between them. This CDR3 reads CASSILRSGGETQYF. The CDR3 region has the DNA TGTGCCAGCAGTATTCTACGTAGCGGAGGAGAGACCCAGTACTTC.

The gene calls are TRBV15 and TRBJ2-7; the D is unclear. The CDR3 runs to 15 residues. Germline loops: CDR1 LNHNV, CDR2 YYDKDF (reference sequence). Trimming stripped 0 bases from V and 0 bases from J, with 9 bases between. The CDR3 DNA sequence: TGTGCCACCAGCAGAGATCGGCTATCCTCCTACGAGCAGTACTTC. It is translated as CATSRDRLSSYEQYF.

CDR3 in DNA: TGCGCCAGCAGCCAAGATTGGCGTAACCACGGCTTCGAGCAGTACTTC. This translates into CASSQDWRNHGFEQYF. V and J are TRBV4-1 and TRBJ2-7; D remains ambiguous. CDR3 length: 16 residues. CDR1 is MGHRA and CDR2 is YSYEKL in the germline V gene. The V and J ends lost 0 bases and 6 bases respectively, with 18 bases between them.

The chain has TRBV19 and TRBJ1-5; D is uncertain. Germline-derived CDR1 and CDR2 are LNHDA and SQIVND (reference sequence). V lost 10 bases to trimming and J lost 0 bases, with 16 bases between them. This CDR3 contains 15 residues. Here the CDR3 reads CATSDGKGSNQPQHF. The CDR3 region has the DNA TGTGCCACTTCGGACGGGAAAGGTAGCAATCAGCCCCAGCATTTT. The full variable domain, completed using reference TRBV19 and TRBJ1-5, is DGGITQSPKYLFRKEGQNVTLSCEQNLNHDAMYWYRQDPGQGLRLIYYSQIVNDFQKGDIAEGYSVSREKKESFPLTVTSAQKNPTAFYLCATSDGKGSNQPQHFGDGTRLSIL.

This clonotype was counted many times. This chain links TRBV12-3 or TRBV12-4 with TRBJ2-7; 9 positions agree with TRBD1. The CDR3 is 17 amino acids. The J segment lost 3 bases and the V segment lost 1 base, leaving 10 bases of the junction unmatched. CDR3 sequence (DNA): TGTGCCAGCAGTTTAGGGAAGTGGGACAGGGCCAACTACGAGCAGTACTTC. It translates to CASSLGKWDRANYEQYF.

Concerning this clonotype itself: Here the CDR3 omits its conserved ending phenylalanine or tryptophan, so a read error is the likely source. This chain links TRBV15 with TRBJ1-6, with 7 bases identical to TRBD1. CDR1 is LNHNV, CDR2 YYDKDF, per germline (reference sequence). V was pared by 3 bases and J by 10 bases, with 6 bases of the junction left unmatched. The CDR3 is made up of 14 amino acids. The CDR3 sequence: CATSSQGERSPLHL. CDR3 DNA sequence: TGTGCCACCAGCAGTCAGGGGGAAAGATCACCCCTCCACCTT.

This chain joins TRBV7-9 and TRBJ2-1; TRBD2 agrees at 9 bases. The CDR3 is 16 residues long. V dropped 4 bases and J dropped 0; count of bases not matched to a gene: 4. Per germline, CDR1 SEHNR and CDR2 FQNEAQ (reference sequence). This CDR3 is CASSSPGLASYNEQFF. Here the CDR3 DNA reads TGTGCCAGCAGCTCTCCGGGACTAGCCTCCTACAATGAGCAGTTCTTC.

This clonotype was counted between two and nine times. The genes are TRBV6-9 and TRBJ1-6; 11 nucleotides match TRBD1. J gave up 7 bases and V 3 bases, and 8 bases lay outside the gene matches. CDR3 length: 17 amino acids. CDR1 and CDR2 from the germline V gene are MNHGY and SVAAGI. DNA of the CDR3: TGTGCCAGCAGTTACCTGGACAGGGGGCGCCGAAATTCACCCCTCCACTTT. This encodes CASSYLDRGRRNSPLHF.

This clonotype was counted only a few times. CDR3 sequence (DNA): TGTGCCAGCAGCCCCCCCGGGACAGGGTTGGAGACCCAGTACTTC. This codes for CASSPPGTGLETQYF. The chain carries TRBV3-1 and TRBJ2-5; 9 nucleotides line up with TRBD1. The CDR3 loop spans 15 amino acids. J gave up 5 bases and V 4 bases, and 8 bases lay outside the gene matches. The germline CDR1 and CDR2 sequences are LGHDT and YNNKEL (reference sequence).

This clonotype showed up just a few times. The genes are TRBV18 and TRBJ1-2; TRBD1 is a possible D gene (5 bases). Per the germline V gene, CDR1 is KGHSH and CDR2 is LQKENI. This CDR3 comprises 17 residues. Trimming left V 3 bases short and J 2 bases short, with 19 bases between. The CDR3 region has the DNA TGTGCCAGCTCACCGACCGGGGGGGGATACCTGAACTATGGCTACACCTTC. Encoded protein: CASSPTGGGYLNYGYTF.

V gene TRBV6-5 combines with J gene TRBJ2-5; no firm D call. The V end lost 0 bases, the J end lost 2 bases, and 4 bases lay between the germline ends. Germline V gene sequence: CDR1 MNHEY, CDR2 SVGAGI. This CDR3 comprises 13 residues. The CDR3 nucleotides read TGTGCCAGCAGTTACTCCAAGCAAGAGACCCAGTACTTC. Translated, it gives CASSYSKQETQYF.

This clonotype has ten or more counts. V usage is TRBV29-1 and J usage is TRBJ1-1, with TRBD1 matching 7 bases. V lost 4 bases to trimming and J lost 6 bases; unmatched junction nucleotides: 11. The CDR3 contains 14 residues. CDR1 and CDR2 (germline): SQVTM, ANQGSEA. CDR3 loop: CSVGQGLREAEAFF. The DNA of the CDR3 is TGCAGCGTTGGACAGGGTCTGAGGGAGGCTGAAGCTTTCTTT.

V gene TRBV4-1 combines with J gene TRBJ2-5, with D tentatively TRBD1 (5 bases). Germline CDR1 and CDR2: MGHRA and YSYEKL. Between the trimmed V and J ends, which lost 0 bases and 2 bases, there was a span of 7 bases. The CDR3 is 14 residues long. In nucleotides, the CDR3 is TGCGCCAGCAGCCAAGATGGGGCTCAAGAGACCCAGTACTTC. It specifies CASSQDGAQETQYF.

This clonotype has a handful of counts. The chain recombines TRBV5-1 with TRBJ2-1; D is undetermined. Trimming stripped 0 bases from V and 0 bases from J, with 7 bases between. The CDR3 extends over 15 amino acids. The germline CDR1 and CDR2 sequences are SGHRS and YFSETQ. CDR3 sequence: CASSLVGYSYNEQFF. DNA of the CDR3: TGCGCCAGCAGCTTGGTAGGCTACTCCTACAATGAGCAGTTCTTC.

This clonotype has only a few counts. The chain couples TRBV11-2 to TRBJ2-1, with TRBD1 as a possible D gene (6 bases). The CDR3 totals 12 residues. The germline CDR1 and CDR2 sequences are SGHAT and FQNNGV. The V gene lost 5 bases and the J gene lost 10 bases, with 12 bases spanning the gap. This CDR3 reads CASSHYQGEQFF. As DNA, the CDR3 is TGTGCCAGCAGCCATTACCAGGGGGAGCAGTTCTTC. Complete variable domain (other parts from reference TRBV11-2 and TRBJ2-1): EAGVAQSPRYKIIEKRQSVAFWCNPISGHATLYWYQQILGQGPKLLIQFQNNGVVDDSQLPKDRFSAERLKGVDSTLKIQPAKLEDSAVYLCASSHYQGEQFFGPGTRLTVL.

Comment on this clonotype: A much larger clone lies a single base off, so this may be a read error. The V call is TRBV5-5, the J call TRBJ1-4, with TRBD1 matching 9 bases. Germline V gives CDR1 SGHKS, CDR2 YYEKEE (reference sequence). This CDR3 spans 14 amino acids. The CDR3: CASSRRTGDEKLLF. The CDR3 DNA sequence: TGTGCCAGCAGCCGAAGGACAGGGGATGAAAAACTGCTTTTT.

In its sample, this clonotype was seen many times. The chain uses TRBV2 and TRBJ2-7; the D gene is possibly TRBD2 (6 bases). Trimming stripped 6 bases from V and 4 bases from J, with 16 bases between. The CDR3 is made up of 14 amino acids. CDR1 is SNHLY, CDR2 FYNNEI, per germline. CDR3: CASRRGGEPYEQYF. The CDR3 region has the DNA TGTGCCAGCAGGCGGGGTGGCGAGCCTTACGAGCAGTACTTC.

This clonotype showed up many times. This chain links TRBV27 with TRBJ2-5, with D tentatively TRBD1 (6 bases). V gave up 5 bases and J gave up 5 bases, with 15 bases separating them. CDR3 size: 14 residues. Germline CDR1 reads MNHEY; CDR2 reads SMNVEV (reference sequence). The DNA of the CDR3 is TGTGCCAGCAGTCTGGGGGCGATGGTGGAGACCCAGTACTTC. It is translated as CASSLGAMVETQYF.

Many counts were recorded for this clonotype. V is TRBV2 and J is TRBJ1-1; 12 nucleotides agree with TRBD1. V was clipped by 9 bases and J by 4 bases; unmatched bases: 9. The germline V gene has CDR1 SNHLY and CDR2 FYNNEI. CDR3 length: 15 residues. The CDR3 region has the DNA TGTGCCAGTCGGGACAGGGGGCTTTTAGGCACTGAAGCTTTCTTT. Protein: CASRDRGLLGTEAFF.

The gene calls are TRBV5-1 and TRBJ1-1; tentatively, D is TRBD1 (5 bases). CDR1 and CDR2 (germline): SGHRS, YFSETQ. Between the trimmed V and J ends, which lost 0 bases and 7 bases, there was a span of 10 bases. The CDR3 runs 13 residues. As DNA, the CDR3 is TGCGCCAGCAGCTTGGCCTGGGACGGTGAAGCTTTCTTT. It codes for CASSLAWDGEAFF.

The rearrangement joins TRBV2 to TRBJ2-3, with 7 bases aligning to TRBD2. With 6 bases clipped from V and 1 base from J, the junction kept 4 bases outside the gene matches. Per germline, CDR1 SNHLY and CDR2 FYNNEI. There are 14 residues in the CDR3. In DNA form, the CDR3 reads TGTGCCAGCAGGCTAGCGGCGGGCACAGATACGCAGTATTTT. As protein: CASRLAAGTDTQYF.

This clonotype was observed a handful of times. The chain links TRBV2 to TRBJ1-5, with D perhaps TRBD1 (6 bases). The CDR3 runs to 13 residues. Germline CDR1 and CDR2: SNHLY and FYNNEI. V gave up 3 bases and J gave up 7 bases, with 10 bases separating them. The DNA of the CDR3 is TGTGCCAGCAGTGAGGGGGGGCACCAGCCCCAGCATTTT. Amino acid sequence: CASSEGGHQPQHF.

This clonotype has a handful of counts. V gene TRBV12-3 or TRBV12-4 combines with J gene TRBJ2-5; 7 bases agree with TRBD1. The CDR3 extends over 15 amino acids. Trimming cost V 3 bases and J 0 bases; bases outside gene matches: 4. CDR3 loop: CASSFETGYQETQYF. The CDR3 nucleotides are TGTGCCAGCAGTTTCGAGACAGGGTACCAAGAGACCCAGTACTTC.

The chain uses TRBV27 and TRBJ2-7, with TRBD2 matching 8 bases. The V segment lost 5 bases and the J segment 5 bases; nucleotides outside the gene matches: 11. CDR3 length: 15 residues. Germline V lookup: CDR1 MNHEY, CDR2 SMNVEV (reference sequence). In nucleotides, the CDR3 is TGTGCCAGCAGTACCCTCAGCGGGGGTAGCAACGAGCAGTACTTC. Amino acids: CASSTLSGGSNEQYF.

This clonotype was counted only a few times. The rearrangement links TRBV5-1 to TRBJ1-5; 7 bases map to TRBD1. CDR1 is SGHRS and CDR2 is YFSETQ in the germline V gene. This CDR3 is built from 15 residues. V shed 5 bases, J shed 2 bases, and the junction held 7 bases outside the gene matches. In DNA form, the CDR3 reads TGCGCCAGCAGGTCCGGGACAGATGGCAATCAGCCCCAGCATTTT. This gives the protein CASRSGTDGNQPQHF.

This clonotype occurred many times. V is TRBV5-1 and J is TRBJ2-1; 9 bases are shared with TRBD1. This CDR3 has 17 residues. CDR1 is SGHRS and CDR2 is YFSETQ in the germline V gene. With 4 bases clipped from V and 0 bases from J, the junction kept 8 bases outside the gene matches. CDR3 region: CASSGGTGPLSYNEQFF. In DNA, the CDR3 is TGCGCCAGCAGCGGAGGGACAGGGCCCCTCTCCTACAATGAGCAGTTCTTC.